This record covers a single TCR beta chain. Its antigen remains unidentified. This may be a read error: a much more frequent sequence differs by one nucleotide. Other DNA sequences in this specimen translate into the identical CDR3. The assay was immunoSEQ multiplex PCR, and TCRdb's table has in-frame clones only and misses some. The sample yields about 680,000 clones, about 74% seen once. CDR1 and CDR2 (germline): SGHRS, YFSETQ. V trimming: 0 bases; J trimming: 8 bases; junction bases outside the gene matches: 5. CDR3 size: 15 residues. The data were taken from a study of shared clonotypes between healthy human individuals. Notes on the study in general: Enrolling few donors narrowed the genetic and exposure-history diversity that was represented. Blood was the sole source, and tissue repertoires probably differ.

The TCR sequence derives from a woman aged 30 to 39 in good health. This chain uses TRBV5-1 with TRBJ1-4; 9 nucleotides line up with TRBD1. The sample consisted of memory CD4+ T cells sorted from blood. The subset denotes: CD45RA-negative fraction. The CDR3: CASSLGDRDGEKLFF. CDR3 nucleotide sequence: TGCGCCAGCAGCTTGGGGGACAGGGATGGGGAAAAACTGTTTTTT. The entire variable domain, with the rest obtained from reference TRBV5-1 and TRBJ1-4, is as follows: KAGVTQTPRYLIKTRGQQVTLSCSPISGHRSVSWYQQTPGQGLQFLFEYFSETQRNKGNFPGRFSGRQFSNSRSEMNVSTLELGDSALYLCASSLGDRDGEKLFFGSGTQLSVL.